Each of the 14 T cell receptor beta chains below was sequenced from the same sample in a study of blood T cell repertoires in COVID-19. Measured with immunoSEQ multiplex PCR; TCRdb has only the in-frame clones, and not every one. The table shows tens of thousands of clones, with more than 75% occurring only once. Specimen: PBMCs or T cells enriched from blood (not recorded which). The receptors stem from a woman aged 40 to 50 who had recovered from COVID-19.

J is TRBJ1-2 and V is TRBV29-1; 8 nucleotides match TRBD1. The CDR3 is made up of 14 amino acids. CDR1 and CDR2 (germline): SQVTM, ANQGSEA. V shed 3 bases, J shed 6 bases, and the junction held 9 bases outside the gene matches. CDR3 sequence reads: CSVEAGQGIDGYTF. In nucleotides, the CDR3 is TGCAGCGTTGAGGCAGGACAGGGTATCGATGGCTACACCTTC.

The chain carries TRBV14 and TRBJ2-1; 8 bases align to TRBD2. V lost 0 bases to trimming and J lost 0 bases; unmatched junction nucleotides: 4. The germline V gene has CDR1 SGHDN and CDR2 FVKESK. The CDR3 loop spans 17 amino acids. CDR3 loop: CASSQDRGGISYNEQFF. The CDR3 nucleotides are TGTGCCAGCAGCCAAGATCGCGGGGGGATCTCCTACAATGAGCAGTTCTTC.

V is TRBV4-2 and J is TRBJ1-2; possible D gene TRBD1, 5 bases. Germline V gives CDR1 LGHNA, CDR2 YNFKEQ. The V gene lost 11 bases and the J gene lost 2 bases, with 15 bases spanning the gap. The CDR3 extends over 13 amino acids. This CDR3 reads CACHGGLNYGYTF. The CDR3 nucleotides read TGTGCCTGCCATGGGGGGTTAAACTATGGCTACACCTTC.

The V call is TRBV3-1 (or the pseudogene TRBV3-2), the J call TRBJ2-5; 9 bases map to TRBD2. V gave up 0 bases and J gave up 0 bases; unmatched junction bases: 8. The germline CDR1 and CDR2 sequences are LGHDT and YNNKEL (reference sequence). The CDR3 runs 18 residues. The CDR3 reads CASSQERRGGEYQETQYF. CDR3 nucleotides: TGTGCCAGCAGCCAAGAACGGCGGGGGGGAGAATACCAAGAGACCCAGTACTTC.

The V call is TRBV7-9, the J call TRBJ2-3; a possible D gene is TRBD2 (7 bases). The CDR3 contains 14 residues. Trimming took off 7 bases at V and 4 bases at J, with 15 bases between the two ends. Germline CDR1 reads SEHNR; CDR2 reads FQNEAQ (reference sequence). As DNA, the CDR3 is TGTGCCAGCAATCGTGGCGGGGGCCCAGATACGCAGTATTTT. Amino acids: CASNRGGGPDTQYF. Full variable domain (rest looked up from reference TRBV7-9 and TRBJ2-3): DTGVSQNPRHKITKRGQNVTFRCDPISEHNRLYWYRQTLGQGPEFLTYFQNEAQLEKSRLLSDRFSAERPKGSFSTLEIQRTEQGDSAMYLCASNRGGGPDTQYFGPGTRLTVL.

The chain couples TRBV19 to TRBJ1-2; D remains unclear. The germline CDR1 and CDR2 sequences are LNHDA and SQIVND (reference sequence). V gave up 3 bases and J gave up 1 base, with 15 bases separating them. The CDR3 length is 16 residues. In DNA, the CDR3 is TGTGCCAGTAGTATCGGACTCTTGAGGTTTAACTATGGCTACACCTTC. This encodes CASSIGLLRFNYGYTF.

The chain recombines TRBV5-1 with TRBJ2-5, with 10 bases matching TRBD2. Trimming removed 5 bases from V and 0 bases from J; junction bases left unmatched: 16. Germline V lookup: CDR1 SGHRS, CDR2 YFSETQ. This CDR3 has 19 amino acids. In DNA form, the CDR3 reads TGCGCCAGCAGACTGAGGGCTAGCGGGGGAATACAGTACCAAGAGACCCAGTACTTC. It codes for CASRLRASGGIQYQETQYF.

V and J are TRBV10-3 and TRBJ1-1; 8 bases match TRBD1. Trimming cost V 4 bases and J 4 bases; bases outside gene matches: 8. The CDR3 has 15 amino acids. Germline V gene data show CDR1 as ENHRY and CDR2 as SYGVKD. The CDR3 region has the DNA TGTGCCATCAGTGGCGCGGACAGGGTGCGCACTGAAGCTTTCTTT. Translated: CAISGADRVRTEAFF.

J is TRBJ1-2 and V is TRBV5-6; D is unclear. The CDR3 has 14 amino acids. Germline CDR1 SGHDT, CDR2 YYEEEE. V was pared by 0 bases and J by 1 base, with 7 bases between. The CDR3 loop reads CASSLESVNYGYTF. The CDR3 DNA sequence: TGTGCCAGCAGCTTGGAGTCAGTTAACTATGGCTACACCTTC. The complete variable domain, with remaining parts taken from reference TRBV5-6 and TRBJ1-2, reads DAGVTQSPTHLIKTRGQQVTLRCSPKSGHDTVSWYQQALGQGPQFIFQYYEEEERQRGNFPDRFSGHQFPNYSSELNVNALLLGDSALYLCASSLESVNYGYTFGSGTRLTVV.

This rearrangement joins TRBV6-5 to TRBJ2-2, with D tentatively TRBD1 (6 bases). Germline V CDR1 and CDR2: MNHEY, SVGAGI. The CDR3 is made up of 15 amino acids. V lost 0 bases, J lost 5 bases, and 10 bases lay in between. CDR3: CASSYSNRGTGELFF. The CDR3 coding sequence is TGTGCCAGCAGTTACTCGAATAGGGGGACCGGGGAGCTGTTTTTT.

The chain recombines TRBV11-2 with TRBJ1-2; perhaps TRBD1 as D (6 bases). CDR3 length: 16 amino acids. Germline assignment: CDR1 SGHAT and CDR2 FQNNGV. Trimming cost V 0 bases and J 4 bases, with 15 bases left between them. Here the CDR3 reads CASSLDNMGAFYGYTF. The CDR3 DNA reads TGTGCCAGCAGCTTAGATAACATGGGGGCATTCTATGGCTACACCTTC. Full variable domain (remainder filled in from reference TRBV11-2 and TRBJ1-2): EAGVAQSPRYKIIEKRQSVAFWCNPISGHATLYWYQQILGQGPKLLIQFQNNGVVDDSQLPKDRFSAERLKGVDSTLKIQPAKLEDSAVYLCASSLDNMGAFYGYTFGSGTRLTVV.

This chain links TRBV18 with TRBJ2-7; 9 nucleotides agree with TRBD1. The germline CDR1 and CDR2 sequences are KGHSH and LQKENI. This CDR3 comprises 14 residues. J gave up 3 bases and V 3 bases, and 3 bases lay outside the gene matches. This CDR3 is CASSPAGQGYEQYF. The DNA for the CDR3 is TGTGCCAGCTCACCGGCGGGACAGGGCTACGAGCAGTACTTC.

Comments on this clone: Other DNA variants within this sample encode the same CDR3. The rearrangement uses TRBV7-8 and TRBJ1-2; TRBD1 agrees at 12 bases. CDR3 length: 14 amino acids. With V trimmed by 4 bases and J by 7 bases, 4 bases remained unmatched. Germline CDR1 is SGHVS and CDR2 is FQNEAQ. The CDR3 sequence is CASSWGTGGFGYTF. CDR3 in DNA: TGTGCCAGCAGCTGGGGGACAGGGGGCTTTGGCTACACCTTC. Together with reference TRBV7-8 and TRBJ1-2, the CDR3 gives the full variable domain: GAGVSQSPRYKVAKRGQDVALRCDPISGHVSLFWYQQALGQGPEFLTYFQNEAQLDKSGLPSDRFFAERPEGSVSTLKIQRTQQEDSAVYLCASSWGTGGFGYTFGSGTRLTVV.

This clone was observed a handful of times. Other DNA sequences from this sample encode an identical CDR3 as well. The CDR3 is CASSLSRGTYEQYF. The CDR3 coding sequence is TGCGCCAGCAGCTTGTCGCGGGGAACCTACGAGCAGTACTTC. The chain has TRBV5-1 and TRBJ2-7; D is possibly TRBD2 (6 bases). Germline assignment: CDR1 SGHRS and CDR2 YFSETQ. V was shortened by 1 base and J by 2 bases, with 10 bases between the two germline ends. This CDR3 region has 14 residues.